This T cell receptor beta chain appears in the sequencing data of a study of blood T cell repertoires in COVID-19. In the original processing: Estimation of nucleated cell counts relied on the amplification of reference gene primers. Clones were read by immunoSEQ multiplex PCR, and TCRdb kept only the in-frame ones, dropping some. Clone size and the V and J calls come from that table; the DNA yielded D and trimming. The data hold over 200,000 clones, with about 88% observed a single time. Germline CDR1 SNHLY, CDR2 FYNNEI. The CDR3 extends over 17 amino acids. V shed 4 bases, J shed 4 bases, and the junction held 12 bases outside the gene matches.

Sequencing used peripheral blood. The source is a man aged 55 to 69 who had recovered from COVID-19. The rearrangement links TRBV2 to TRBJ2-2; 7 bases fit TRBD1. CDR3 nucleotide sequence: TGTGCCAGCAGTGTTTGGGACACAGGGGTGGGCACCGGGGAGCTGTTTTTT. Its protein is CASSVWDTGVGTGELFF.